This T cell receptor (beta chain) was captured in a study of regulatory T cells in long-lasting Graves disease. The time point: persistent/refractory GD, antithyroid drugs over 5 years with positive TRAb. RNA extracted from PBMCs served as the sequencing template. The length of the CDR3 is 11 residues. Trimming pared 1 base from V and 10 bases from J, leaving 5 bases between. Looked up from germline, CDR1 is LGHDT and CDR2 is YNNKEL (reference sequence). iRepertoire HTBI primers and Arm-PCR of CDR3 regions built TCR beta libraries. From the multiplex PCR reads, TCRdb called clonotypes with MiXCR, one entry per CDR3 protein. The sample lists roughly 400,000 distinct CDR3 sequences, more than 20% occurring once. This clonotype appeared many times.

Sample: peripheral blood mononuclear cells (PBMCs), taken when the disease was refractory, from a patient treated with antithyroid drugs. The clonotype comes from a female donor with Graves disease. The rearrangement links TRBV3-1 to TRBJ2-4; no definite D call. DNA for the CDR3: TGTGCCAGCAGCCAAGGTGGGATTCAGTACTTC. Translation: CASSQGGIQYF.